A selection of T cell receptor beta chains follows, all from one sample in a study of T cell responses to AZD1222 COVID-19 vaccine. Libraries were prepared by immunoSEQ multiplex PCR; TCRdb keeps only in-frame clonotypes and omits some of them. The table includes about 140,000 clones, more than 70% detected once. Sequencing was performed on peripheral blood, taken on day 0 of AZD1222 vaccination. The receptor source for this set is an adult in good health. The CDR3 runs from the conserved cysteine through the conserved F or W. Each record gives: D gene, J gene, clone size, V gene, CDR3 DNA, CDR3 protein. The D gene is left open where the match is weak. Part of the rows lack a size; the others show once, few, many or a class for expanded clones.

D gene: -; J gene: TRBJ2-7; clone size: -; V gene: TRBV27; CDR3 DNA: TGTGCCAGCAGTTTAAGGGGTATGGTAGCCTACGAGCAGTACTTC; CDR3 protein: CASSLRGMVAYEQYF
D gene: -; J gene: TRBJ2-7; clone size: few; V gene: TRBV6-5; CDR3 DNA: TGTGCCAGCAGCCTCCTTTCCGACTCCTACGAGCAGTACTTC; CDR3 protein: CASSLLSDSYEQYF
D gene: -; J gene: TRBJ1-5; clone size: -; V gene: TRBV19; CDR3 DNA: TGTGCCAGTAGTGCGGAGCTACAGTTGGGGGGCAATCAGCCCCAGCATTTT; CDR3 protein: CASSAELQLGGNQPQHF
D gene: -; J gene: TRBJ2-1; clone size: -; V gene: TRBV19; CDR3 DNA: TGTGCCAGTAGACCAGCGGGGACAAGCTCCTACAATGAGCAGTTCTTC; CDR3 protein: CASRPAGTSSYNEQFF
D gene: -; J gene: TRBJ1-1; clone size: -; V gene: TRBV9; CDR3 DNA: TGTGCCAGCAGCGAGGGAGCGGGGAACACTGAAGCTTTCTTT; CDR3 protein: CASSEGAGNTEAFF
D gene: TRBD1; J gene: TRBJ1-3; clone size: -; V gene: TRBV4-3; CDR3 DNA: TGCGCCAGCAGCCAACAGGGGGCGGCAGGAAACACCATATATTTT; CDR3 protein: CASSQQGAAGNTIYF
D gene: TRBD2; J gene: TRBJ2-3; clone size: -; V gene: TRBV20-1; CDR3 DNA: TGCAGTGCTAGTGGTGGACTAGCGGGTGGCGCAGATACGCAGTATTTT; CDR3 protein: CSASGGLAGGADTQYF
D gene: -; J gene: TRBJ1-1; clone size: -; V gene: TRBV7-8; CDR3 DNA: TGTGCCAGCAGCTTAGAGGGGAGATCCTTAGGAGCTTTCTTT; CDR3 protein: CASSLEGRSLGAFF
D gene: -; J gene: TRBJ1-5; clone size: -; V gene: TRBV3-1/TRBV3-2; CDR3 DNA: TGTGCCAGCAGCCGGGGGTACAATCAGCCCCAGCATTTT; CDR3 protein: CASSRGYNQPQHF
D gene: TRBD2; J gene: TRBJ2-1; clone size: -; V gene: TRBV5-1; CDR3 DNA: TGCGCCAGCAGCTCGACTAGCCCCAATGAGCAGTTCTTC; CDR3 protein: CASSSTSPNEQFF
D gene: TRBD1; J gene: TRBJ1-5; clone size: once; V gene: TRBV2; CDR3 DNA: TGTGCCAGCAGGCGACAGGGGCACAATCAGCCCCAGCATTTT; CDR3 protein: CASRRQGHNQPQHF
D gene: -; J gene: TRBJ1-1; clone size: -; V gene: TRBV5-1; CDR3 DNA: TGCGCCAGCAGCCCCGAAAGGTCTCCAGCTTTCTTT; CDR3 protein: CASSPERSPAFF
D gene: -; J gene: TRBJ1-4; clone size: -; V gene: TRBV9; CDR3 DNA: TGTGCCAGCAGCGTAGGGAGGGGTGCTTCAAAGGGAAAACTGTTTTTT; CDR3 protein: CASSVGRGASKGKLFF
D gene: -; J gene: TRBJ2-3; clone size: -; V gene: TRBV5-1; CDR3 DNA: TGCGCCAGCAGTTCGAGGCAGGGGAGAGATACGCAGTATTTT; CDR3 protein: CASSSRQGRDTQYF
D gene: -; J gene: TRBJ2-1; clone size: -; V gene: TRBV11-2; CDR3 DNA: TGTGCCAGCAGCTTTACTACTCACGCCGATGAGCAGTTCTTC; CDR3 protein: CASSFTTHADEQFF
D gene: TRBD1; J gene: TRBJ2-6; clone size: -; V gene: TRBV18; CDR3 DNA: TGTGCCAGCTCACCCAGGACAGGGCGCTCTGGGGCCAACGTCCTGACTTTC; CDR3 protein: CASSPRTGRSGANVLTF
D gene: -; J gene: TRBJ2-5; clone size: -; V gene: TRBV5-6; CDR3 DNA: TGTGCCAGCAGCTTATCAGTCTTTCGGTCTTCGGAGACCCAGTACTTC; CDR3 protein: CASSLSVFRSSETQYF
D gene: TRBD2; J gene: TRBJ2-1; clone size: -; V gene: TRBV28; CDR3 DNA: TGTGCCAGCAGTAAAGGACTAGCGGGGTCCTACAATGAGCAGTTCTTC; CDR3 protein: CASSKGLAGSYNEQFF
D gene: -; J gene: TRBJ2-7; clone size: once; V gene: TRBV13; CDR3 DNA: TGTGCCTCCCGCTTATGGGGCTACGAGCAGTACTTC; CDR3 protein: CASRLWGYEQYF
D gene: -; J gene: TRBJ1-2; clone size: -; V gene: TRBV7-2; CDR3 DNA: TGTGCCAGCAGGACCGGGACGACTGGCTACACCTTC; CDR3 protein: CASRTGTTGYTF
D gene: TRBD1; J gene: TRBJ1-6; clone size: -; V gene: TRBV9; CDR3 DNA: TGTGCCAGCAGCGTAGGGGACAGGAATTCACCCCTCCACTTT; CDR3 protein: CASSVGDRNSPLHF
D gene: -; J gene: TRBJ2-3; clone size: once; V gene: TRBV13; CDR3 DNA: TGTGCCAGCAGCTTAACCCGACTAGGAGATACGCAGTATTTT; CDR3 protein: CASSLTRLGDTQYF
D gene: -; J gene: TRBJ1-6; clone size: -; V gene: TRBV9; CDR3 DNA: TGTGCCAGCAGCGTAGGGACACAAAATTCACCCCTCCACTTT; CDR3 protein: CASSVGTQNSPLHF
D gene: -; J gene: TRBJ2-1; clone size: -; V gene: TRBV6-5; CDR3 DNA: TGTGCCACCGCAGGCCTAGCAGGTTCCTACAATGAGCAGTTCTTC; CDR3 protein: CATAGLAGSYNEQFF
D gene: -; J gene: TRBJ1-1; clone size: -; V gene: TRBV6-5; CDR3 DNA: TGTGCCAGCAGTTACTCGTCAGGGTACACTGAAGCTTTCTTT; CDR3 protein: CASSYSSGYTEAFF
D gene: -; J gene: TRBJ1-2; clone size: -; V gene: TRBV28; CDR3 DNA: TGTGCCAGCAGTTCACGAGGGGGGCAGAGCTCTGTCTACACCTTC; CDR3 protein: CASSSRGGQSSVYTF
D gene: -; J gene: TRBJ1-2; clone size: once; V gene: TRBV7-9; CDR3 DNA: TGTGCCAGCAGCTTAGCGCAGGCCTATGGCTACACCTTC; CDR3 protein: CASSLAQAYGYTF
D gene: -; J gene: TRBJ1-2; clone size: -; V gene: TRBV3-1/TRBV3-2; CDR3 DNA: TGTGCCAGCTCAATGGGGGGGCAGGGCTATGGCTACACCTTC; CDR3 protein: CASSMGGQGYGYTF